What follows is one T cell receptor beta chain and its context. This entry is derived from a study of blood T cell repertoires in COVID-19. Study as a whole: PBMCs, B-cell-depleted T cells, or T cells provided the cDNA or gDNA that made up the material.

In the authors' workflow: Estimates of nucleated cell counts were drawn from the amplification of reference gene primers. The data were produced by immunoSEQ multiplex PCR, yet TCRdb's version contains in-frame clones alone and is incomplete. That table furnishes V, J and clone size, whereas the DNA furnished D and trimming. The sample consists of roughly 220,000 clones, roughly 84% of them appearing once. Participant-given clinical history determined each cohort assignment. The source material was PBMCs or T cells enriched from blood (not recorded which). The origin of this receptor is a woman between 40 and 50 years old who had recovered from COVID-19.

CDR3 sequence: CASSPTGRDYGYTF. The CDR3 nucleotides are TGTGCCAGCTCACCAACAGGGAGGGACTATGGCTACACCTTC. This chain joins TRBV18 and TRBJ1-2, with a tentative D call TRBD1 (6 bases). The length of the CDR3 is 14 residues. Trimming took 2 bases from V and 3 from J, leaving 10 bases between them. Germline CDR1 reads KGHSH; CDR2 reads LQKENI. The full variable domain, rest sourced from reference TRBV18 and TRBJ1-2, is NAGVMQNPRHLVRRRGQEARLRCSPMKGHSHVYWYRQLPEEGLKFMVYLQKENIIDESGMPKERFSAEFPKEGPSILRIQQVVRGDSAAYFCASSPTGRDYGYTFGSGTRLTVV.